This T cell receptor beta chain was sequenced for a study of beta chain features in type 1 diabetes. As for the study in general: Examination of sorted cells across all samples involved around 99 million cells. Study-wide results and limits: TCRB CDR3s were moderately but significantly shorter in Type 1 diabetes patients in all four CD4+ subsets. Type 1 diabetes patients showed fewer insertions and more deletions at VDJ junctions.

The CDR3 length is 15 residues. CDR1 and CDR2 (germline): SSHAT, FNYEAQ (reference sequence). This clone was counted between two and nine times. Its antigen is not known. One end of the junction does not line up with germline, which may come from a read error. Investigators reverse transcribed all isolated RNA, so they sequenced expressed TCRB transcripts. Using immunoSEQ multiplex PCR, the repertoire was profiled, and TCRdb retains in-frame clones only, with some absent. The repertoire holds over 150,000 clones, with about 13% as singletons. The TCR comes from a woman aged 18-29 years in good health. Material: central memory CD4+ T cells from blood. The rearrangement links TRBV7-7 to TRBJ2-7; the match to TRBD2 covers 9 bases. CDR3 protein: CASSFGAGGDYEQYF. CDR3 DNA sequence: TGTGCTAGCAGCTTCGGAGCGGGAGGCGACTACGAGCAGTACTTC.